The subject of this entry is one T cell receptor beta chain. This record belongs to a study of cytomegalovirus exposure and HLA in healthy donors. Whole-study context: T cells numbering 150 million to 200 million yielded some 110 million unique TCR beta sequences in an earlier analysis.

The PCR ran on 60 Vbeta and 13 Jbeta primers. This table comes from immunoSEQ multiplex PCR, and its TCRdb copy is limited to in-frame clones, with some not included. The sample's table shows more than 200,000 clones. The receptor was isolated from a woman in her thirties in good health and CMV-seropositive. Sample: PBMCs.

CDR3 in amino acids: CASSEPGQGRGYTF. The CDR3 DNA sequence: TGTGCCAGCAGTGAACCGGGACAGGGACGCGGCTACACCTTC. The rearrangement links TRBV6-1 to TRBJ1-2; 9 bases fit TRBD1. With V trimmed by 2 bases and J by 8 bases, 6 bases remained unmatched. From germline, CDR1 is MNHNS and CDR2 SASEGT. This CDR3 is built from 14 residues.